This TCR beta chain was observed in a study of cytomegalovirus exposure and HLA in healthy donors. Study findings and constraints: A later analysis reportedly found that, within productive TCRs, an Asian-associated ancestry cluster had fewer N-insertions than the mean observed across the approximately 600 donors. TCR beta V- and J-gene trimming was later associated with a missense DCLRE1C variant.

Each donor was healthy, and each was a bone marrow donor. This clone was detected a few times. Its cognate antigen is unknown. Different DNA sequences within this sample yield the same CDR3. Germline V lookup: CDR1 MNHEY, CDR2 SVGAGI. Trimming removed 4 bases at V and 6 bases at J, with 15 bases between. The CDR3 sequence is 14 residues long. This PCR relied on a set of 60 Vbeta primers and 13 Jbeta primers. Methods used by the authors: A later analysis counted approximately 80 million unique TCR beta chains, 9.5 million to 12 million shared. Method: immunoSEQ multiplex PCR; TCRdb's copy keeps in-frame clones and lacks some. The V and J calls and the clone size are those of that table, but D and trimming were determined from the DNA. The sample shows around 150,000 clones, around 80% of them seen only once.

This TCR was sampled from a man aged 30-40 years in good health and CMV-seronegative. This chain uses TRBV6-5 with TRBJ1-2, with D possibly TRBD1 on 6 matching bases. Sequencing was carried out using PBMCs. The CDR3 coding sequence is TGTGCCAGCAGTTCCAACAGGGTTTCCCATGGCTACACCTTC. It translates to CASSSNRVSHGYTF.